These 23 T cell receptor beta chains share one sample of origin, sequenced in a study of T-cell reconstitution after alpha-beta-depleted transplantation in children. Unique molecular identifiers were used to barcode this TCRbeta library. TCRdb analysed the PCR reads with MiXCR anew, one entry per CDR3 protein. The data show around 600,000 distinct CDR3 sequences, around 17% seen once. The input for sequencing was PBMCs from the stem cell graft donor, taken from the stem cell graft. The receptor set was obtained from a human donor who donated a stem cell graft to a child with acute myeloid leukemia.

This clonotype was observed many times. V usage is TRBV29-1 and J usage is TRBJ1-2; D is possibly TRBD1 (6 bases). V lost 6 bases and J lost 9, with 17 bases in between. CDR1 and CDR2 (germline): SQVTM, ANQGSEA. This CDR3 region has 12 residues. CDR3 nucleotide sequence: TGCAGCGTCCCTGAGGGGGGTTCGCGCTACACCTTC. The encoded protein is CSVPEGGSRYTF.

The chain has TRBV7-8 and TRBJ1-1, with TRBD1 as a possible D gene (5 bases). The CDR3 covers 15 residues. Looked up from germline, CDR1 is SGHVS and CDR2 is FQNEAQ. V was clipped by 2 bases and J by 1 base, with 11 bases between them. The CDR3 coding sequence is TGTGCCAGCAGCTTAAGTTTAGGACAGAACACTGAAGCTTTCTTT. Translation gives CASSLSLGQNTEAFF.

The chain links TRBV20-1 to TRBJ2-2; 7 nucleotides align to TRBD2. The CDR3 has 15 amino acids. V dropped 2 bases and J dropped 1; count of bases not matched to a gene: 4. Germline V gene lookup returns CDR1 DFQATT and CDR2 SNEGSKA (reference sequence). The CDR3 loop is CSARSGLVNTGELFF. The CDR3 coding sequence is TGCAGTGCTAGATCCGGACTAGTGAACACCGGGGAGCTGTTTTTT.

The V gene is TRBV18, the J gene TRBJ1-2; 7 positions match TRBD1. The V and J ends lost 3 bases and 1 base, in that order; junction bases with no gene match: 2. This CDR3 has 14 residues. The V gene's germline CDR1 is KGHSH and CDR2 LQKENI. This CDR3 is CASSPTGSNYGYTF. In DNA, the CDR3 is TGTGCCAGCTCACCGACAGGGAGTAACTATGGCTACACCTTC. The full variable domain, rest sourced from reference TRBV18 and TRBJ1-2, is NAGVMQNPRHLVRRRGQEARLRCSPMKGHSHVYWYRQLPEEGLKFMVYLQKENIIDESGMPKERFSAEFPKEGPSILRIQQVVRGDSAAYFCASSPTGSNYGYTFGSGTRLTVV.

This clonotype was seen many times. The V gene is TRBV7-2, the J gene TRBJ2-1; 9 bases match TRBD2. The CDR3 has 14 amino acids. V was clipped by 1 base and J by 9 bases; unmatched bases: 4. CDR1 and CDR2 from the germline V gene are SGHTA and FQGNSA. CDR3 DNA: TGTGCCAGCAGCTTAGGGGGACTAGCTTTTGAGCAGTTCTTC. As protein: CASSLGGLAFEQFF.

The chain has TRBV5-1 and TRBJ2-7; 7 bases align to TRBD1. The CDR3 runs to 16 residues. The germline gives CDR1 SGHRS, CDR2 YFSETQ. V was pared by 6 bases and J by 2 bases, with 14 bases of the junction left unmatched. For the CDR3, the DNA is TGCGCCAGCAATTTGAACCTCCGGACAGGCCCCTACGAGCAGTACTTC. Amino acid sequence: CASNLNLRTGPYEQYF.

This clonotype was seen ten or more times. The J gene is TRBJ2-1, the V gene TRBV29-1; D is perhaps TRBD1 or TRBD2 (6 bases each). V lost 7 bases, J lost 8 bases, and 21 bases lay in between. This CDR3 comprises 14 residues. Germline loops: CDR1 SQVTM, CDR2 ANQGSEA. This CDR3 reads CSEGWGEGEDEQFF. The CDR3, as DNA: TGCAGCGAGGGGTGGGGCGAGGGGGAGGATGAGCAGTTCTTC.

The chain recombines TRBV11-2 with TRBJ2-1; the D call may be TRBD1 or TRBD2 (6 bases each). CDR3 length: 17 amino acids. V dropped 4 bases and J dropped 0 bases, with 16 bases sitting between them. Germline loops: CDR1 SGHAT, CDR2 FQNNGV. This CDR3 is CASSSGGGTASYNEQFF. CDR3 nucleotide sequence: TGTGCCAGCAGCTCCGGAGGGGGGACCGCCTCCTACAATGAGCAGTTCTTC.

This clonotype was recorded at least ten times. V and J are TRBV7-2 and TRBJ2-7; D perhaps matches TRBD1 (5 bases). The CDR3 runs 14 residues. CDR1 and CDR2 from the germline V gene are SGHTA and FQGNSA. V was cut by 5 bases and J by 0 bases, with 11 bases left in between. The DNA of the CDR3 is TGTGCCAGCAGCCCCGCTGGGGCCTCCTACGAGCAGTACTTC. Translation: CASSPAGASYEQYF.

This clonotype was counted a few times. The V gene is TRBV20-1, the J gene TRBJ1-3; no clear D. V was clipped by 4 bases and J by 4 bases, with 11 bases between them. The CDR3 contains 13 residues. Per germline, CDR1 DFQATT and CDR2 SNEGSKA (reference sequence). The CDR3 nucleotides read TGCAGTGCTATAAGCCGACTGGGAAACACCATATATTTT. Residues: CSAISRLGNTIYF.

This clonotype came up many times. The genes are TRBV10-3 and TRBJ2-3; D remains unclear. With 6 bases removed from V and 6 bases from J, the gap between germline ends came to 7 bases. The CDR3 totals 11 residues. The germline V gene encodes CDR1 ENHRY and CDR2 SYGVKD. Here the CDR3 DNA reads TGTGCCATCAGGTCTGTCGATACGCAGTATTTT. It specifies CAIRSVDTQYF.

In its sample, this clonotype was seen many times. V is TRBV9 and J is TRBJ1-3; no clear D gene. Per germline, CDR1 SGDLS and CDR2 YYNGEE. The ends were cut back, 0 bases at V and 4 bases at J, with 8 bases in the middle. This CDR3 has 14 amino acids. The CDR3 DNA sequence: TGTGCCAGCAGCGTAGGTATAGAGGGAAACACCATATATTTT. This codes for CASSVGIEGNTIYF. The full variable domain, with the rest looked up from reference TRBV9 and TRBJ1-3, is DSGVTQTPKHLITATGQRVTLRCSPRSGDLSVYWYQQSLDQGLQFLIQYYNGEERAKGNILERFSAQQFPDLHSELNLSSLELGDSALYFCASSVGIEGNTIYFGEGSWLTVV.

The V gene is TRBV27, the J gene TRBJ2-4; the D gene is possibly TRBD1 (6 bases). Germline values: CDR1 MNHEY, CDR2 SMNVEV (reference sequence). Trimming shortened V by 0 bases and J by 1 base, and 10 bases separated the two germline ends. The CDR3 totals 16 residues. The CDR3 region has the DNA TGTGCCAGCAGTTTATCGGCAGGGGTTGCCAAAAACATTCAGTACTTC. Its translation is CASSLSAGVAKNIQYF.

In its sample, this clonotype was seen many times. The chain employs TRBV7-9 and TRBJ1-2; D possibly corresponds to TRBD1 (6 bases). Germline V gene data show CDR1 as SEHNR and CDR2 as FQNEAQ (reference sequence). Trimming shortened V by 5 bases and J by 4 bases, and 17 bases separated the two germline ends. This CDR3 is built from 15 residues. DNA for the CDR3: TGTGCCAGCAGCCCTCGGGGGGCTGAGGTCTATGGCTACACCTTC. Its translation is CASSPRGAEVYGYTF.

This clonotype was observed at least ten times. The chain joins TRBV7-2 to TRBJ2-1; 9 bases are a match to TRBD1. This CDR3 has 15 residues. The V segment lost 5 bases and the J segment 4 bases; nucleotides outside the gene matches: 6. Germline V gives CDR1 SGHTA, CDR2 FQGNSA. Written as DNA, the CDR3 is TGTGCCAGCAGCCTACAGGGGGCAGTTTACAATGAGCAGTTCTTC. Translation gives CASSLQGAVYNEQFF.

This clonotype was counted a few times. V usage is TRBV18 and J usage is TRBJ1-2; a possible D gene is TRBD1 (5 bases). Germline values: CDR1 KGHSH, CDR2 LQKENI. The CDR3 runs 13 residues. Trimming took off 2 bases at V and 2 bases at J, with 6 bases between the two ends. The CDR3 is CASSPSGNYGYTF. CDR3 in DNA: TGTGCCAGCTCACCATCAGGGAACTATGGCTACACCTTC.

For this clonotype: A read error may explain this, as a much larger clone is one base away. This sequence joins TRBV2 and TRBJ2-7; D uncertain. The CDR3 covers 11 residues. Germline CDR1 and CDR2: SNHLY and FYNNEI. Trimming cost V 2 bases and J 2 bases, with 1 base left between them. CDR3 nucleotide sequence: TGTGCCAGCAGTGAAACCTACGAGCAGTACTTC. It is translated as CASSETYEQYF.

This clonotype has a handful of counts. J is TRBJ1-6 and V is TRBV30, with TRBD1 as a possible D gene (5 bases). Germline V gene sequence: CDR1 GTSNPN, CDR2 SVGIG (reference sequence). The CDR3 totals 14 residues. With 2 bases removed from V and 4 bases from J, the gap between germline ends came to 9 bases. The CDR3 region has the DNA TGTGCCTGGAGTTTTCGGGGGTATAATTCACCCCTCCACTTT. Residues: CAWSFRGYNSPLHF.

The chain couples TRBV7-9 to TRBJ1-2, with unresolved D. The germline V gene encodes CDR1 SEHNR and CDR2 FQNEAQ (reference sequence). V lost 5 bases, J lost 4 bases, and 14 bases lay in between. The CDR3 totals 14 residues. The CDR3 DNA reads TGTGCCAGCAGCCCAGGAAAGCAAAGCTATGGCTACACCTTC. It specifies CASSPGKQSYGYTF. The entire variable domain, with the rest obtained from reference TRBV7-9 and TRBJ1-2, is as follows: DTGVSQNPRHKITKRGQNVTFRCDPISEHNRLYWYRQTLGQGPEFLTYFQNEAQLEKSRLLSDRFSAERPKGSFSTLEIQRTEQGDSAMYLCASSPGKQSYGYTFGSGTRLTVV.

The CDR3 DNA reads as TGCAGTGCCGGGGCTACACCCACAGATACGCAGTATTTT. It encodes CSAGATPTDTQYF. The chain recombines TRBV20-1 with TRBJ2-3; either TRBD1 or TRBD2 may supply D (5 bases each). The V gene's germline CDR1 is DFQATT and CDR2 SNEGSKA (reference sequence). CDR3 length: 13 residues. Trimming took off 6 bases at V and 2 bases at J, with 12 bases between the two ends.

This clonotype was detected ten times or more. This chain joins TRBV20-1 and TRBJ1-4, with 8 bases lining up with TRBD1. V gave up 0 bases and J gave up 5 bases; unmatched junction bases: 5. CDR3 length equals 15 residues. Germline V gene data show CDR1 as DFQATT and CDR2 as SNEGSKA (reference sequence). This CDR3 is CSARDPGGPNEKLFF. CDR3 nucleotides: TGCAGTGCTAGAGACCCAGGGGGCCCAAATGAAAAACTGTTTTTT.

V and J are TRBV29-1 and TRBJ2-4; D perhaps matches TRBD2 (5 bases). Trimming removed 7 bases from V and 1 base from J, with 14 bases in between. CDR1 SQVTM and CDR2 ANQGSEA come from the germline V gene. The CDR3 is 14 amino acids. CDR3 residues: CSARPGEAKNIQYF. For the CDR3, the DNA is TGCAGCGCACGGCCCGGGGAGGCCAAAAACATTCAGTACTTC.

The chain combines TRBV7-8 with TRBJ1-2; D gene unclear. CDR1 SGHVS and CDR2 FQNEAQ come from the germline V gene. The length of the CDR3 is 15 residues. The V end lost 1 base, the J end lost 3 bases, and 12 bases lay between the germline ends. Here the CDR3 DNA reads TGTGCCAGCAGCTTAGTAGGGCAGCGCGACTATGGCTACACCTTC. Protein sequence: CASSLVGQRDYGYTF.